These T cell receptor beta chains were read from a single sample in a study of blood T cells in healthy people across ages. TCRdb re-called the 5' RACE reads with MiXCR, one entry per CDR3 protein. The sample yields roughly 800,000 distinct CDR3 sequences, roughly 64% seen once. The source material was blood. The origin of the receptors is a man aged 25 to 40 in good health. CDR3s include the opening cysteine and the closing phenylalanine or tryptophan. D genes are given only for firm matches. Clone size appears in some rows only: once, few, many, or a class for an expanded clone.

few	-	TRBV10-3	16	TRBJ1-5	CAISESGRSVGQPQHF	TGTGCCATCAGTGAGTCGGGGCGGTCCGTAGGCCAGCCCCAGCATTTT
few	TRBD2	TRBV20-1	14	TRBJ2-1	CSATAGGGYNEQFF	TGCAGTGCTACAGCGGGAGGGGGTTACAATGAGCAGTTCTTC
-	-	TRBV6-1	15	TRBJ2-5	CANSHLGGPQETQYF	TGTGCCAACTCCCATCTGGGGGGTCCTCAAGAGACCCAGTACTTC
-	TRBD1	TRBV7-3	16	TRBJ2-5	CASSNGIPGQKETQYF	TGTGCCAGCAGCAACGGCATTCCGGGACAGAAAGAGACCCAGTACTTC
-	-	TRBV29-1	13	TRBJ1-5	CSVEDNVGQPQHF	TGCAGCGTTGAAGATAATGTGGGCCAGCCCCAGCATTTT
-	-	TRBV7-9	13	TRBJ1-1	CASSFSVNTEAFF	TGTGCCAGCAGCTTTTCCGTGAACACTGAAGCTTTCTTT
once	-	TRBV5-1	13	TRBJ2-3	CASSLHGSDTQYF	TGCGCCAGCAGCTTACACGGCTCCGATACGCAGTATTTT
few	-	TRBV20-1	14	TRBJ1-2	CSAPTGTVNYGYTF	TGCAGTGCCCCGACAGGCACAGTTAACTATGGCTACACCTTC
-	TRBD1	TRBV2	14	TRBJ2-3	CASSEGQGGDTQYF	TGTGCCAGCAGTGAGGGACAGGGGGGTGATACGCAGTATTTT
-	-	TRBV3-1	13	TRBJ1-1	CASCTTPDTEAFF	TGTGCCAGCTGTACGACACCGGACACTGAAGCTTTCTTT
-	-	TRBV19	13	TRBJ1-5	CASSIVLDRPQHF	TGTGCCAGTAGTATAGTCTTGGATCGGCCCCAGCATTTT
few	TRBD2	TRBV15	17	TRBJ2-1	CATSRDNQGGGVNEQFF	TGTGCCACCAGCAGAGATAATCAGGGCGGGGGTGTCAATGAGCAGTTCTTC
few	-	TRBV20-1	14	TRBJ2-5	CSASQYRLTETQYF	TGCAGTGCTAGCCAGTACCGGCTCACGGAGACCCAGTACTTC
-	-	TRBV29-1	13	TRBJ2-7	CSVKAGLSYEQYF	TGCAGCGTTAAGGCAGGACTCTCCTACGAGCAGTACTTC
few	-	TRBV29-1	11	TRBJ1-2	CSAGTGYGYTF	TGCAGCGCAGGGACCGGCTATGGCTACACCTTC
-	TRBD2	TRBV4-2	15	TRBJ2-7	CASSQTSGFNYEQYF	TGTGCCAGCAGCCAAACTAGCGGGTTCAACTACGAGCAGTACTTC
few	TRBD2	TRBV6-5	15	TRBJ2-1	CASSPVSSGRDEQFF	TGTGCCAGCAGTCCCGTATCTAGCGGGAGGGATGAGCAGTTCTTC
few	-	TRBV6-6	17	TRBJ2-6	CASSYGGFSSGANVLTF	TGTGCCAGCAGTTACGGGGGGTTTAGCTCTGGGGCCAACGTCCTGACTTTC
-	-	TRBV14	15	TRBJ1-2	CASSPIGSTYYGYTF	TGTGCCAGCAGCCCAATAGGTTCCACGTACTATGGCTACACCTTC
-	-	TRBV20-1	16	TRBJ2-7	CSASPFQTGSSYEQYF	TGCAGTGCTAGCCCCTTTCAGACAGGCAGCTCCTACGAGCAGTACTTC
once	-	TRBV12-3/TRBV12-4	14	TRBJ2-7	CASSQGFRDYEQYF	TGTGCCAGCAGTCAGGGGTTCCGGGACTACGAGCAGTACTTC
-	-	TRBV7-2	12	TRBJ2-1	CASSLVAPLQFF	TGTGCCAGCAGCTTAGTCGCTCCCCTACAGTTCTTC
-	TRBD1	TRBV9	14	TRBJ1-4	CASSPGTGVEKLFF	TGTGCCAGCAGCCCCGGGACAGGGGTTGAAAAACTGTTTTTT
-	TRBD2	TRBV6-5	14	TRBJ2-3	CASSRGLAADTQYF	TGTGCCAGCAGCCGGGGACTAGCCGCAGATACGCAGTATTTT
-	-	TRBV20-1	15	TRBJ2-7	CSARDGGAVGDEQYF	TGCAGTGCTAGAGACGGAGGGGCGGTCGGCGACGAGCAGTACTTC
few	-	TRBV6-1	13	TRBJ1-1	CASIIRVNTEAFF	TGTGCCAGCATAATTCGAGTGAACACTGAAGCTTTCTTT
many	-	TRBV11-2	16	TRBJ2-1	CASSSWTQGRGDEQFF	TGTGCCAGCAGCTCATGGACCCAGGGTCGAGGGGATGAGCAGTTCTTC
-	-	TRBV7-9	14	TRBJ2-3	CASPLTIESDTQYF	TGTGCCAGCCCTCTTACAATAGAATCAGATACGCAGTATTTT
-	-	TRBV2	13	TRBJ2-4	CASRDREGGIQYF	TGTGCCAGCAGGGACAGGGAGGGGGGCATTCAGTACTTC
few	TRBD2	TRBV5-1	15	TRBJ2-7	CASSLEWLAGNEQYF	TGCGCCAGCAGCTTGGAGTGGCTAGCGGGAAACGAGCAGTACTTC